This TCR beta chain originates from a study of radiotherapy plus CTLA-4 blockade in lung cancer. Study-wide results and caveats: In blood, TCR clones derived from the tumor expanded after radiotherapy plus ipilimumab.

Comments on this clone: As yet, its antigen is unknown.

Assay: immunoSEQ multiplex PCR; the TCRdb copy retains only in-frame clones and omits some. The data hold about 67,000 clones, with less than 85% observed a single time. V was trimmed by 1 base and J by 2 bases, leaving 15 bases between them. The CDR3 is 17 amino acids. The V gene's germline CDR1 is SGHVS and CDR2 FNYEAQ. The sequenced sample was peripheral blood, obtained from a patient treated with radiotherapy plus ipilimumab. This receptor was identified in a human donor with non-small cell lung cancer whose response to radiotherapy plus ipilimumab could not be evaluated. Some clones in this sample may be carry-over from other donors' samples. V is TRBV7-6 and J is TRBJ1-5, with D unclear. Here the CDR3 reads CASSLGSGELGNQPQHF. DNA for the CDR3: TGTGCCAGCAGCTTAGGTTCCGGGGAGTTGGGCAATCAGCCCCAGCATTTT.